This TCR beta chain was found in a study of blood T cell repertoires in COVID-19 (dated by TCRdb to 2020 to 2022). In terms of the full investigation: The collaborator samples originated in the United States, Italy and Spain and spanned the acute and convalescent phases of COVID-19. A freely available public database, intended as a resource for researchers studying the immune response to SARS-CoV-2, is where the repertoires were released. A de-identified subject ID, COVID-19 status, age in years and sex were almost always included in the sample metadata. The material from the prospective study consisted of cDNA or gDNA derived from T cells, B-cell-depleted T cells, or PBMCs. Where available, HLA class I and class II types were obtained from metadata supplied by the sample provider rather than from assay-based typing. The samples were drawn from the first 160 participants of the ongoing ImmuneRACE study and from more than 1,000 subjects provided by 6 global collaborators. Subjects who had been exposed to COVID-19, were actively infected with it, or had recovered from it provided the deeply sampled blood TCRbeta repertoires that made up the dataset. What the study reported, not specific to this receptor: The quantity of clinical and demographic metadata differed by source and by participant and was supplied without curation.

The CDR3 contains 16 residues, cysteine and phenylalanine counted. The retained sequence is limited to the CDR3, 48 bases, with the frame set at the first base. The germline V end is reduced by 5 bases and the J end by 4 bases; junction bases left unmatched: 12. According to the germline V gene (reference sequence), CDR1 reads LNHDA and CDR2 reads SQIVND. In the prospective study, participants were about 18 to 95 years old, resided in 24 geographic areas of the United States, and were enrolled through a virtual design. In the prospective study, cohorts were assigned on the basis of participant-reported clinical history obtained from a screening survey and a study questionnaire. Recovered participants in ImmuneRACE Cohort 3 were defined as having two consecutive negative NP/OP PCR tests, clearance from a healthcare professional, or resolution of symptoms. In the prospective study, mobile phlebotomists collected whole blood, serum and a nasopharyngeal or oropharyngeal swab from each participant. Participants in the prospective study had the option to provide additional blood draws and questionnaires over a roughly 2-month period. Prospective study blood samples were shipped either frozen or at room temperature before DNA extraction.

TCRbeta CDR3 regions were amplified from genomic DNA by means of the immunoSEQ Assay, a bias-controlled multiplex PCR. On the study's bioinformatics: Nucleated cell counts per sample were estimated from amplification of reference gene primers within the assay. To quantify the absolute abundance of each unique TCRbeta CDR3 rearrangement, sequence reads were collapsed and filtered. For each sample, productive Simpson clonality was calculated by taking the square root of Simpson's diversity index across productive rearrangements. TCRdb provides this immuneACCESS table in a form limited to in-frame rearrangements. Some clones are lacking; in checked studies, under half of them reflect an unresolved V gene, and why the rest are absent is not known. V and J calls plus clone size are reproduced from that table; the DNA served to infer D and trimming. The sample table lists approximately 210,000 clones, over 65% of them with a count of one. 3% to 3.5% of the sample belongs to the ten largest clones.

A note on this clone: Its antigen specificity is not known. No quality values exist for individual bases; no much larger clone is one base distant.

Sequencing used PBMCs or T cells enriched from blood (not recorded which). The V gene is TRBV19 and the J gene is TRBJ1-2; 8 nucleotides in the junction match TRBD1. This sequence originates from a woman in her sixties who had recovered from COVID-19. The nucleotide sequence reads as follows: TGTGCCAGTAGTGGAAGATGGGGACAGGACCTCTATGGCTACACCTTC. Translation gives CASSGRWGQDLYGYTF.